This record looks at one T cell receptor (beta chain) sequence and its context. A single record per CDR3 protein comes from TCRdb applying MiXCR to the 5' RACE reads. The table lists about 22,000 distinct CDR3 sequences, about 5% of them singletons. The sample originates from a study of early T cells in non-severe SARS-CoV-2 infection. Germline CDR1 is ENHRY and CDR2 is SYGVKD. The V gene lost 2 bases and the J gene lost 10 bases, with 12 bases spanning the gap. This CDR3 is built from 13 residues. The sequencing sample was made of whole blood. The chain recombines TRBV10-3 with TRBJ2-1; D is unclear. This TCR was sampled from an adult who was a healthcare worker with PCR-confirmed SARS-CoV-2 infection or an uninfected control (not recorded which). CDR3 nucleotides: TGTGCCATCAGTGAGACTTCGCCCGGGGAGCAGTTCTTC. Translating it yields CAISETSPGEQFF.